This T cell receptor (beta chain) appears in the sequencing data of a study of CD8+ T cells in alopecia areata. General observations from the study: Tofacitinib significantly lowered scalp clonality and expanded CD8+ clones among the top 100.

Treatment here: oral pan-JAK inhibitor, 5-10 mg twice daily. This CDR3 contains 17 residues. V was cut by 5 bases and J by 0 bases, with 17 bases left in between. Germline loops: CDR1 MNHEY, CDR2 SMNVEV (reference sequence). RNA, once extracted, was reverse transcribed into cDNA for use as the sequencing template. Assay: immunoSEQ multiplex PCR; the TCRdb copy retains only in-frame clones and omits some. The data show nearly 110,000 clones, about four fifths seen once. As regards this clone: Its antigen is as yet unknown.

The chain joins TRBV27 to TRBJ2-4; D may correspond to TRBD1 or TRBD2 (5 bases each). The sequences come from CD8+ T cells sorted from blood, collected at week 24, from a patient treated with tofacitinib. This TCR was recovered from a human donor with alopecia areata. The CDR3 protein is CASSRYWDPVAKNIQYF. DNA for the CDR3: TGTGCCAGCAGTCGATATTGGGACCCGGTAGCCAAAAACATTCAGTACTTC.